What follows are 26 T cell receptor beta chains derived from one specimen sequenced in a study of control samples from healthy donors and cancer patients. The data were produced by immunoSEQ multiplex PCR, yet TCRdb's version contains in-frame clones alone and is incomplete. The sample has some 67,000 clones, more than 70% seen once. Sequenced input: PBMCs. The receptors originated from a woman between 45 and 65 years old with head and neck cancer.

This chain joins TRBV12-3 or TRBV12-4 and TRBJ1-3, with D uncertain. The CDR3 has 13 amino acids. V lost 3 bases, J lost 4 bases, and 7 bases lay in between. The CDR3 DNA follows: TGTGCCAGCAGTTTCTCGGCCGGAAACACCATATATTTT. Amino acids: CASSFSAGNTIYF.

J is TRBJ2-1 and V is TRBV29-1; 8 nucleotides line up with TRBD1. The length of the CDR3 is 13 residues. The V segment lost 6 bases and the J segment 0 bases; nucleotides outside the gene matches: 1. The germline gives CDR1 SQVTM, CDR2 ANQGSEA. CDR3 sequence (DNA): TGCAGCGTACAGGGGGACTCCTACAATGAGCAGTTCTTC. This sequence encodes CSVQGDSYNEQFF.

The rearrangement joins TRBV28 to TRBJ1-1; the D is unclear. Germline V gene lookup returns CDR1 MDHEN and CDR2 SYDVKM. The CDR3 runs 16 residues. The V end was cut by 6 bases, the J end by 5 bases, with 22 bases between. In nucleotides, the CDR3 is TGTGCCAGCAGACTCCGCGACTCATCAAGACGGACTGAAGCTTTCTTT. The encoded protein is CASRLRDSSRRTEAFF. The full variable domain, with the rest looked up from reference TRBV28 and TRBJ1-1, is DVKVTQSSRYLVKRTGEKVFLECVQDMDHENMFWYRQDPGLGLRLIYFSYDVKMKEKGDIPEGYSVSREKKERFSLILESASTNQTSMYLCASRLRDSSRRTEAFFGQGTRLTVV.

The gene calls are TRBV20-1 and TRBJ2-1; 10 positions agree with TRBD2. Germline trimming cut 3 bases from V and 4 bases from J; bases unmatched to any gene: 6. The CDR3 is 15 amino acids. The germline V gene has CDR1 DFQATT and CDR2 SNEGSKA (reference sequence). CDR3 in amino acids: CSASKLAGTYNEQFF. The CDR3 DNA is TGCAGTGCTAGTAAACTAGCGGGGACTTACAATGAGCAGTTCTTC.

The rearrangement joins TRBV28 to TRBJ1-6; D gene ambiguous. The germline CDR1 and CDR2 sequences are MDHEN and SYDVKM. The CDR3 consists of 15 residues. V shed 2 bases and J shed 8 bases, with 13 bases lying between them. CDR3 sequence: CASSLPGSGHSPLHF. The DNA of the CDR3 is TGTGCCAGCAGTTTACCGGGCTCCGGCCATTCACCCCTCCACTTT.

CDR3 sequence (DNA): TGTGCCAGCAGCTCTAGGGGACAGGGCGCAGATACGCAGTATTTT. This gives the protein CASSSRGQGADTQYF. The chain couples TRBV6-5 to TRBJ2-3, with 9 nucleotides matching TRBD1. Germline V lookup: CDR1 MNHEY, CDR2 SVGAGI. This CDR3 spans 15 amino acids. V dropped 6 bases and J dropped 4; count of bases not matched to a gene: 8.

The chain combines TRBV27 with TRBJ2-5; 11 nucleotides agree with TRBD2. CDR1 and CDR2 (germline): MNHEY, SMNVEV (reference sequence). Trimming cost V 1 base and J 1 base; bases outside gene matches: 5. The CDR3 spans 17 residues. DNA for the CDR3: TGTGCCAGCAGTTTATTTAAGACTAGCGGGACCCAAGAGACCCAGTACTTC. Its translation: CASSLFKTSGTQETQYF.

CDR3 sequence reads: CASSQEPQKRGGLSGELFF. In DNA form, the CDR3 reads TGCGCCAGCAGCCAAGAACCCCAGAAGCGGGGGGGCCTATCCGGGGAGCTGTTTTTT. The chain couples TRBV4-1 to TRBJ2-2; 10 bases line up with TRBD2. The germline V gene has CDR1 MGHRA and CDR2 YSYEKL. The CDR3 is 19 amino acids. V shed 0 bases and J 6 bases; nucleotides not matched to a gene: 13.

The chain uses TRBV19 and TRBJ1-6, with 7 bases identical to TRBD1. The CDR3 length is 14 residues. CDR1 is LNHDA, CDR2 SQIVND, per germline (reference sequence). The ends lost 7 bases at V and 4 bases at J; junction bases unmatched: 4. The CDR3 loop is CASKGDRYNSPLHF. DNA for the CDR3: TGTGCCAGTAAGGGGGACAGATATAATTCACCCCTCCACTTT.

The chain uses TRBV19 and TRBJ1-5, with D maybe TRBD1 (6 bases). V shed 5 bases and J shed 0 bases, with 11 bases lying between them. In germline, CDR1 is LNHDA, CDR2 SQIVND (reference sequence). This CDR3 contains 15 residues. CDR3 bases: TGTGCCAGTAGTCAGGGACAATTTAGCAATCAGCCCCAGCATTTT. This encodes CASSQGQFSNQPQHF.

This rearrangement joins TRBV3-1 (or the pseudogene TRBV3-2) to TRBJ2-1; tentative D call: TRBD1 (6 bases). This CDR3 spans 14 amino acids. Between the trimmed V and J ends, which lost 4 bases and 6 bases, there was a span of 13 bases. Germline CDR1 and CDR2: LGHDT and YNNKEL (reference sequence). The CDR3 spells CASSLQGLGNEQFF. CDR3 sequence (DNA): TGTGCCAGCAGCCTACAGGGTCTCGGCAATGAGCAGTTCTTC.

V gene TRBV9 combines with J gene TRBJ2-1; maybe TRBD1 (5 bases). Trimming pared 0 bases from V and 10 bases from J, leaving 20 bases between. Germline V gene lookup returns CDR1 SGDLS and CDR2 YYNGEE. The CDR3 sequence is 16 residues long. CDR3 DNA sequence: TGTGCCAGCAGCGTAGACGGGCAGGACACTTATCGAGAGCAGTTCTTC. Amino acids: CASSVDGQDTYREQFF.

V and J are TRBV6-2 or TRBV6-3 and TRBJ1-2, with TRBD1 as a possible D gene (6 bases). CDR3 length: 13 residues. Deletions cut 5 bases from V and 2 bases from J, with 9 bases between. CDR1 and CDR2 (germline): MNHEY, SVGEGT. The CDR3 DNA reads TGTGCCAGCAGTCTCGGACAGAACTATGGCTACACCTTC. Its protein product is CASSLGQNYGYTF.

In this sample, this clone turned up once. The gene calls are TRBV5-5 and TRBJ2-2; D may be TRBD2 (6 bases). The germline V gene encodes CDR1 SGHKS and CDR2 YYEKEE (reference sequence). The V end lost 3 bases, the J end lost 6 bases, and 12 bases lay between the germline ends. This CDR3 comprises 14 residues. The CDR3 sequence: CASSSWRVAGELFF. The CDR3 nucleotides are TGTGCCAGCAGCTCCTGGAGGGTCGCCGGGGAGCTGTTTTTT.

The rearrangement links TRBV5-8 to TRBJ2-2, with 8 nucleotides matching TRBD1. Germline V gene data show CDR1 as SGHTS and CDR2 as YDEGEE. The CDR3 has 15 residues. Unmatched junction bases numbered 3, after V lost 4 bases and J lost 1 base. The CDR3 loop is CASSPGTGNTGELFF. As DNA, the CDR3 is TGTGCCAGCAGCCCCGGGACAGGGAACACCGGGGAGCTGTTTTTT. Filled out from reference TRBV5-8 and TRBJ2-2, the complete variable domain reads EAGVTQSPTHLIKTRGQQATLRCSPISGHTSVYWYQQALGLGLQFLLWYDEGEERNRGNFPPRFSGRQFPNYSSELNVNALELEDSALYLCASSPGTGNTGELFFGEGSRLTVL.

The chain links TRBV11-2 to TRBJ2-2; TRBD2 aligns across 11 bases. This CDR3 contains 15 residues. Germline V lookup: CDR1 SGHAT, CDR2 FQNNGV. With V trimmed by 2 bases and J by 4 bases, 0 bases remained unmatched. This CDR3 reads CASSLLAGGTGELFF. The CDR3 bases are TGTGCCAGCAGCTTACTAGCGGGGGGCACCGGGGAGCTGTTTTTT.

The chain carries TRBV5-6 and TRBJ2-1, with unresolved D. From germline, CDR1 is SGHDT and CDR2 YYEEEE. Deletions cut 0 bases from V and 0 bases from J, with 19 bases between. This CDR3 region has 19 residues. The CDR3 loop is CASSLDSRISAVSYNEQFF. DNA for the CDR3: TGTGCCAGCAGCTTGGACAGCCGTATTTCTGCCGTCTCCTACAATGAGCAGTTCTTC.

The chain links TRBV29-1 to TRBJ2-3; tentatively, D is TRBD2 (5 bases). The CDR3 contains 13 residues. Germline-derived CDR1 and CDR2 are SQVTM and ANQGSEA. Trimming took off 7 bases at V and 4 bases at J, with 15 bases between the two ends. CDR3 region: CSGVPGYADTQYF. The CDR3 DNA reads as TGCAGCGGGGTACCGGGGTACGCAGATACGCAGTATTTT.

V and J are TRBV29-1 and TRBJ1-1; no reliable D call. CDR3 size: 14 residues. The V gene's germline CDR1 is SQVTM and CDR2 ANQGSEA. Trimming shortened V by 0 bases and J by 4 bases, and 12 bases separated the two germline ends. Here the CDR3 reads CSVEDPPGGTEAFF. Written as DNA, the CDR3 is TGCAGCGTTGAAGATCCCCCGGGAGGCACTGAAGCTTTCTTT.

The chain employs TRBV27 and TRBJ1-2, with D uncertain. The CDR3 runs 10 residues. The ends were cut back, 3 bases at V and 8 bases at J, with 4 bases in the middle. From germline, CDR1 is MNHEY and CDR2 SMNVEV (reference sequence). CDR3 amino acids: CASSFKGYTF. In DNA form, the CDR3 reads TGTGCCAGCAGTTTTAAAGGCTACACCTTC.

The V call is TRBV6-5, the J call TRBJ1-2, with D possibly TRBD1 on 6 matching bases. The CDR3 loop spans 15 amino acids. Trimming pared 6 bases from V and 1 base from J, leaving 15 bases between. Germline lookup yields CDR1 MNHEY and CDR2 SVGAGI. The chain's CDR3 is CASRTGQTHNYGYTF. Here the CDR3 DNA reads TGTGCCAGCAGAACTGGACAGACTCATAACTATGGCTACACCTTC.

The chain uses TRBV12-5 and TRBJ2-1, with TRBD1 as a possible D gene (5 bases). Germline CDR1 is LGHNT and CDR2 is FRNRAP. There are 13 residues in the CDR3. Trimming cost V 0 bases and J 8 bases, with 8 bases left between them. In nucleotides, the CDR3 is TGTGCTAGTGGTTTGGTAAGGGGCCATGAGCAGTTCTTC. It encodes CASGLVRGHEQFF.

V gene TRBV5-1 combines with J gene TRBJ2-1; D is possibly TRBD1 (6 bases). V lost 0 bases and J lost 2, with 9 bases in between. The CDR3 loop spans 15 amino acids. Germline V lookup: CDR1 SGHRS, CDR2 YFSETQ. CDR3 amino acids: CASSLEGGTYNEQFF. DNA for the CDR3: TGCGCCAGCAGCTTGGAAGGGGGTACCTACAATGAGCAGTTCTTC.

V is TRBV2 and J is TRBJ1-2; TRBD1 agrees at 7 bases. The CDR3 runs 14 residues. V trimming: 6 bases; J trimming: 1 base; junction bases outside the gene matches: 5. The V gene's germline CDR1 is SNHLY and CDR2 FYNNEI. CDR3 coding DNA: TGTGCCAGCAGGAGGGGACAGATTAACTATGGCTACACCTTC. This gives the protein CASRRGQINYGYTF.

This chain links TRBV3-1 (or the pseudogene TRBV3-2) with TRBJ1-4, with no clear D. The CDR3 is 15 amino acids. Germline lookup yields CDR1 LGHDT and CDR2 YNNKEL (reference sequence). Trimming shortened V by 0 bases and J by 7 bases, and 12 bases separated the two germline ends. The CDR3 coding sequence is TGTGCCAGCAGCCAAGAGCGCCGAGGGAGTGAAAAACTGTTTTTT. Its translation is CASSQERRGSEKLFF.

V gene TRBV7-2 combines with J gene TRBJ1-2, with 8 bases matching TRBD1. The CDR3 has 13 residues. The J segment lost 7 bases and the V segment lost 5 bases, leaving 6 bases of the junction unmatched. Germline V CDR1 and CDR2: SGHTA, FQGNSA. The CDR3 is CASSLDRVFGYTF. The DNA of the CDR3 is TGTGCCAGCAGCCTGGACAGGGTCTTTGGCTACACCTTC.